This T cell receptor beta chain derives from a study of graft-versus-host responses after intestinal transplantation (dated by TCRdb to about 2021). Describing the broader study: Recipients received multivisceral, liver-intestinal, or isolated intestinal transplants. Every recipient was given anti-thymocyte globulin induction, then maintenance tacrolimus and steroids for about three years. Of the roughly 24 intestinal transplant recipients enrolled in the cohort, one of whom was a retransplant, a few patients without pretransplant specimens were excluded. A peak of at least 4% donor T cells among recipient peripheral blood mononuclear cells was the definition used for donor T cell macrochimerism. To identify alloreactive clones, pre-transplant mixed lymphocyte reaction products were sequenced and then compared with unstimulated pre-transplant donor and recipient T cells. Rather than going through the commercial service, samples from three later patients were sequenced in-house on an Illumina MiSeq and processed with MiXCR. After intestinal transplantation, graft-versus-host and host-versus-graft alloreactive T cell clones in the graft, circulation and bone marrow were tracked using bulk TCR-beta CDR3 sequencing.

The time point label here, explained by the study, means: cells obtained before transplantation from donor or recipient. CD3+CD4+ and CD3+CD8+ populations were FACS-sorted from unstimulated pre-transplant donor and recipient cells taken from spleen or lymph nodes. Preparation of the library involved the immunoSEQ multiplex PCR assay. For most patients, genomic DNA was isolated with the Qiagen DNeasy Blood and Tissue Kit and shipped frozen to Adaptive Biotechnologies for TCR sequencing. Adaptive Biotechnologies carried out high-throughput TCR-beta CDR3 sequencing of genomic DNA for most patients. As for the authors' bioinformatics: Adaptive's ImmunoSEQ software was the source of the TCR sequencing data for 15 to 20 patients, while a few other patients were processed with MiXCR and VDJtools. To correct CD4 versus CD8 sorting errors, any sequence found in both subsets at a frequency ratio below 5:1 was removed. CDR3 nucleotide sequences shared between donor and recipient were removed because their origin could not be assigned. Alloreactive clones required at least 2-fold expansion over unstimulated cells and minimum CFSE-low frequency of 0.002% (template counts) or 0.001% (read counts). Clones were considered mappable if detected in sequenced pre-transplant spleen, lymph node, or MLR CFSE-low populations of the donor or recipient. The cumulative frequency of alloreactive clones was calculated as a percentage of all sequences, weighted by copy number. The table comes from immuneACCESS by way of TCRdb, which keeps in-frame sequences with V and J called. Part of the clones is missing from these tables; in studies checked, under half for an unresolved V gene and the rest for unknown reasons. Clonal size and the V and J genes are those of that table, whereas D and trimming came from the DNA. Here the sample has over 100,000 clones; 90% to 95% occur a single time. Jointly, the top ten make up more than 0.9% of the sample.

Comment on this clone: No antigen is known for it. Per-nucleotide qualities are absent, and no much larger clonotype sits a single base away.

Overall results and qualifications from the work: GvH clones were detected in recipient bone marrow, and some of these GvH clones were observed earlier in ileal mucosa or blood, consistent with an intestinal mucosal origin. Early after transplant, peak levels of circulating GvH clones were found to be associated with declines in HvG clones. In patients with donor T cell macrochimerism, the allografts had high GvH to HvG T cell clonal ratios. Conclusions were limited by the relatively low number and heterogeneity of intestinal transplant patients.

The CDR3 runs 14 amino acids, cysteine and phenylalanine included. Only the CDR3 DNA is retained, 42 bases long and in frame from the first base. Sequencing used unstimulated CD8+ T cells sorted from spleen or lymph node cells, obtained before transplant. In this chain, TRBV23-1 is recombined with TRBJ2-5, with the D gene possibly TRBD1 or TRBD2, each one fitting 5 bases. The DNA end is a closer match to TRBJ2-7, so the J assignment may be wrong. TRBV23-1 is marked as an open reading frame, function uncertain. The clonotype was recovered from a human donor who was the organ donor for an intestinal transplant. At the DNA level, the sequence is TGCGCCAGCAGTCAATGGGGGTTTCGCTACGAGCAGTACTTC. Translated, it reads CASSQWGFRYEQYF.